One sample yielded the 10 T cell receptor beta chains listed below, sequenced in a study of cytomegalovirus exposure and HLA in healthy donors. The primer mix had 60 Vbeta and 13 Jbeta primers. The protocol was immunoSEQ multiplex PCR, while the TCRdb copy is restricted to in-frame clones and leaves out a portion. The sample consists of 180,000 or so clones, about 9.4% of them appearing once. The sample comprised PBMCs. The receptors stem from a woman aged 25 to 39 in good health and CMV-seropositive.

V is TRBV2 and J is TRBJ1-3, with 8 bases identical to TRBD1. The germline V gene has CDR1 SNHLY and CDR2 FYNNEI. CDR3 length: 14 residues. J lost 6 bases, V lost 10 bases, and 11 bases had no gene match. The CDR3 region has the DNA TGTGCCAACCAAGCCGACAGGGGCGAAAACACCATATATTTT. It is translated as CANQADRGENTIYF.

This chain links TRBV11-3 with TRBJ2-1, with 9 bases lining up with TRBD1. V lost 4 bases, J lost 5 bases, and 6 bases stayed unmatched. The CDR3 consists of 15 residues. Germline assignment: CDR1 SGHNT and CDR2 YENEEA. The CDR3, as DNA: TGTGCCAGCAGCTCTCACAGGGGGCGGAACAATGAGCAGTTCTTC. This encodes CASSSHRGRNNEQFF.

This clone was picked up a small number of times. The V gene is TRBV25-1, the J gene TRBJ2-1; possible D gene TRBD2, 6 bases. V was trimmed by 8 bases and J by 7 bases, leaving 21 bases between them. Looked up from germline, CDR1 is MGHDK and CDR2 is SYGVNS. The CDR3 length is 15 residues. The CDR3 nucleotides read TGTGCCAGCGCCGGGGTCAGCGGGCGCACTAATGAGCAGTTCTTC. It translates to CASAGVSGRTNEQFF.

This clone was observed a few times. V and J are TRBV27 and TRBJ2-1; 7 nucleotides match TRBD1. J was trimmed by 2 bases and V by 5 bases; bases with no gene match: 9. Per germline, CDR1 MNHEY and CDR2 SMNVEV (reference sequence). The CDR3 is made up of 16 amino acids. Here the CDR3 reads CASSEIGRGTYNEQFF. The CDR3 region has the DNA TGTGCCAGCAGTGAAATCGGCAGGGGGACCTACAATGAGCAGTTCTTC.

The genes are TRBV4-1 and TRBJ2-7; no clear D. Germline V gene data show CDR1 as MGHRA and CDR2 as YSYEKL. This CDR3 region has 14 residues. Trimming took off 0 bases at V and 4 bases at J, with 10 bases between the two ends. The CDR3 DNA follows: TGCGCCAGCAGCCAAGATCCTAGACTTTACGAGCAGTACTTC. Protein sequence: CASSQDPRLYEQYF.

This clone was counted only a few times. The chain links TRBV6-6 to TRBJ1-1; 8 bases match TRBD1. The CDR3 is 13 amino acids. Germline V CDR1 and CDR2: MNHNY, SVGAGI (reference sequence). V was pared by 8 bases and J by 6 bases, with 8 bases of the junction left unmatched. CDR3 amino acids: CASRQGLDPEAFF. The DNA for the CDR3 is TGTGCCAGCCGACAGGGGCTTGACCCTGAAGCTTTCTTT.

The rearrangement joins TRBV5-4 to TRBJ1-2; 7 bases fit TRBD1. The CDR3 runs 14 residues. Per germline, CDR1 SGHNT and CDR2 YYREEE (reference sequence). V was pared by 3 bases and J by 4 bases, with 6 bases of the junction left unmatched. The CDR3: CASSSKTGLYGYTF. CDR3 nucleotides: TGTGCCAGCAGCTCCAAGACAGGGCTCTATGGCTACACCTTC.

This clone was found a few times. The CDR3 here is CASGLAETTDTQYF. For the CDR3, the DNA is TGTGCCAGCGGACTAGCCGAGACCACAGATACGCAGTATTTT. V is TRBV19 and J is TRBJ2-3; 8 positions match TRBD2. This CDR3 has 14 residues. J gave up 2 bases and V 9 bases, and 7 bases lay outside the gene matches. Looked up from germline, CDR1 is LNHDA and CDR2 is SQIVND (reference sequence). Filled out from reference TRBV19 and TRBJ2-3, the complete variable domain reads DGGITQSPKYLFRKEGQNVTLSCEQNLNHDAMYWYRQDPGQGLRLIYYSQIVNDFQKGDIAEGYSVSREKKESFPLTVTSAQKNPTAFYLCASGLAETTDTQYFGPGTRLTVL.

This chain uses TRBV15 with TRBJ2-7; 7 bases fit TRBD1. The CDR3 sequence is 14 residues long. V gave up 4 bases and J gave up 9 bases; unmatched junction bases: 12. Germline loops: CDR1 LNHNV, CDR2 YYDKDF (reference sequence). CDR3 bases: TGTGCCACCAGCACACGACAGGGTGTTGCGGCGCAGTACTTC. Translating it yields CATSTRQGVAAQYF.

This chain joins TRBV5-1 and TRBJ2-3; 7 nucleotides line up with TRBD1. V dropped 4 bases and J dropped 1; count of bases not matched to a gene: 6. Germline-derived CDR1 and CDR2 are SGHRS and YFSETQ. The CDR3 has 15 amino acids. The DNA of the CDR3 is TGCGCCAGCAGCCAGGGGGTGGGCGGCACAGATACGCAGTATTTT. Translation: CASSQGVGGTDTQYF. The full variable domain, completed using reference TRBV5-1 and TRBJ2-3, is KAGVTQTPRYLIKTRGQQVTLSCSPISGHRSVSWYQQTPGQGLQFLFEYFSETQRNKGNFPGRFSGRQFSNSRSEMNVSTLELGDSALYLCASSQGVGGTDTQYFGPGTRLTVL.